This T cell receptor beta chain originates from a study of regulatory T cells in long-lasting Graves disease (TCRdb year 2021). Regarding the complete study: Antithyroid drugs had been taken for less than 3 months by newly diagnosed Graves' disease patients. Peripheral blood TCR sequencing and RNA sequencing compared persistent Graves' disease patients with newly diagnosed Graves' disease patients. The study took place in China and was registered as a clinical trial. TCR sequencing covered some 13 persistent and about 20 newly diagnosed Graves' disease patients, 33 samples in total.

Reading the label with the study, this specimen's time point is: newly diagnosed GD, antithyroid drugs for less than 3 months. For both TCR sequencing and RNA sequencing, RNA was extracted from PBMCs in TRIzol. The diagnosis of Graves' disease followed American Thyroid Association guidelines. Recruitment of patients was carried out at an endocrinology department in Xi'an, China. From each patient, about 9.7 milliliters of peripheral blood was collected into an EDTA anticoagulant tube. Ficoll Paque Plus density gradient separation was used to isolate PBMCs, and no additional T cell sorting was done. An Agilent 2100 Bioanalyzer and agarose gel were used to assess RNA quality, and a NanoDrop 2000 was used to measure RNA concentration. The protocol used for the library was multiplex PCR. These reads were obtained on an Illumina HiSeq 4000. CDR3 regions were amplified by Arm-PCR with iRepertoire HTBI primers to construct TCR beta libraries. PCR products were gel purified before sequencing. The study's processing was this. Across samples, about 63 TRBV and 13 to 15 TRBJ segments were identified and used for gene usage analysis of CDR3 amino acid clonotypes. COPE and FqMerger were used to merge the filtered high-quality paired reads into contigs. Contigs were aligned with BLAST to IMGT TRBV, TRBD and TRBJ reference genes, and CDR3 was defined per IMGT. Any clonotype with a frequency above 0.1% was counted as a highly expanded clone. Shannon entropy was used to measure repertoire diversity, and the Gini coefficient was used to measure V-J evenness. Clonotypes shared by more than one individual were considered public. The public reads were reanalyzed by TCRdb: fastp trimming at Q25, MiXCR alignment, in-frame beta chains only. Merged by CDR3 protein, the rows form single entries marked with the most common genes and DNA. The V and J calls were determined by TCRdb, not by the authors. The sample table holds some 250,000 distinct CDR3 sequences, of which more than 15% were seen once. The ten top clones hold around 13% of the sample.

Comments on this clonotype: The antigen it recognizes is unknown. Only one base separates this from a far larger clonotype, so it likely reflects a read error.

On the study overall, not on this receptor specifically: As a limitation, the authors acknowledged that the small sample size may reduce accuracy. Sequencing and analysis were limited to the TCR beta chain. Patients with persistent disease shared more public clonotypes (approximately 2,500) than newly diagnosed patients did (about 970). Persistent Graves' disease patients showed lower TCR Shannon entropy and fewer highly expanded clones than newly diagnosed patients, suggesting clonal expansion. Because the primary lesion, thyroid tissue, could not be accessed, the study looked at peripheral blood alone.

These same data were also listed under a study on T cells in Graves' hyperthyroidism and ophthalmopathy. The second study's paper adds: Graves' hyperthyroidism was defined as stable when no progression to ophthalmopathy occurred over 18 months of follow-up. Hyperthyroidism patients were newly diagnosed, had a disease duration of under 2 months, and were aged 18 to 65 years. The study excluded patients with uncontrolled infections, other autoimmune diseases, pregnancy or lactation. Diagnoses relied on clinical symptoms, serum thyroxine and TRAb, thyroid ultrasound and orbital computed tomography. For the first round of RT-PCR on the TCR CDR3, the HTBI primer set was used together with the Qiagen OneStep RT-PCR kit. Blood samples also contained most of the expanded thyroid clonotypes (frequency above 0.001), which suggests that blood repertoires may reflect thyroid immune responses. A model built on a 13 V-J signature distinguished ophthalmopathy from stable hyperthyroidism, reaching over 85% sensitivity and about 81% specificity in cross-validation and 80%/75% in testing. In validation, the model predicted progression to ophthalmopathy a median of roughly 6.5 months before onset, with over 60% sensitivity and 72.22% specificity. TCR V-J signatures able to tell the groups apart were searched for in a discovery cohort of 90 to 100 patients, of whom fewer than 45 had Graves' ophthalmopathy and 57 had stable Graves' hyperthyroidism. Prospective prediction of ophthalmopathy was tested in an independent validation cohort of approximately 19 hyperthyroidism patients and 17 patients who later progressed to ophthalmopathy. The approximately 98 discovery patients were randomly divided into training and test sets at a 7:3 ratio. In addition, the study compared T-cell repertoires in thyroid tissue and in blood from five to seven Graves' hyperthyroidism patients. Once sampling was done, hyperthyroidism patients were given methimazole at a starting dose of 30 mg daily, whereas ophthalmopathy patients were given high-dose intravenous methylprednisolone. The libraries were constructed in a second round of multiplex PCR and then size-selected and purified. The libraries were sequenced on an Illumina HiSeq2000 using paired-end 100 bp reads. Raw data were processed with SOAPnuke, discarding reads with adapters, uncalled bases, mean Phred below 15, or no exact constant-primer or identifier match. COPE v1.2.5 was used to merge high-quality paired reads, and clonotypes were defined as unique nucleotide sequences. MiTCR v1.1 was used to align the clonotypes against IMGT TRBV, TRBD and TRBJ reference segments. The analysis was restricted to V-J combinations with a frequency above 0.0001, which together covered 99% to 99.2% of the repertoires. A TCS score was defined as the ratio between F50 (clonal expansion) and ExV (chaos), using BLOSUM62-based TCRdist between CDR3 peptides within each V-J. Welch's t-statistics and random forest reduced some 510 V-J features to 13, which were used in a naive Bayes classifier (R e1071). Sample size was not statistically predetermined, and investigators were not blinded to group allocation. The paper reports TCR Vbeta CDR3 sequencing of approximately 140 peripheral blood samples: approximately 43 ophthalmopathy, fewer than 80 hyperthyroidism and 17 progressor patients.

The clonotype comes from a woman aged 25 to 39 with Graves disease. Donor details come from another sample of the same person, matched by shared clones. This specimen consisted of peripheral blood mononuclear cells (PBMCs), obtained at new diagnosis, from a patient treated with antithyroid drugs.

For the CDR3, the sequence is CASGFRSGTALGQYF. The bases read TGTGCCAGCGGCTTTCGCTCCGGGACAGCTCTTGGGCAGTACTTC. The chain links TRBV7-9 with TRBJ2-7; 7 bases in between match TRBD1. CDR1 SEHNR and CDR2 FQNEAQ are derived from the germline V gene (reference sequence). The CDR3 measures 15 amino acids from cysteine to phenylalanine. The kept DNA is CDR3 alone, 45 bases in frame from the first base.